This T cell receptor (beta chain) stems from a study of blood T cell repertoires in COVID-19. On the study more broadly: Samples came from the United States, Italy and Spain, spanning acute and convalescent COVID-19. The cDNA or gDNA used as material had been derived from T cells, B-cell-depleted T cells, or PBMCs.

Looked up from germline, CDR1 is MNHNY and CDR2 is SVGAGI (reference sequence). The J segment lost 0 bases and the V segment lost 7 bases, leaving 5 bases of the junction unmatched. The CDR3 covers 14 residues. The authors' processing: Amplifying reference gene primers gave estimates of nucleated cell counts. Clones were sequenced by immunoSEQ multiplex PCR, and TCRdb holds only the in-frame ones, with some missing. D and trimming were read from the DNA, whereas the V and J calls and clone size are those reported in that table. The sample lists approximately 89,000 clones; under 90% were seen once. The sample taken for sequencing was peripheral blood. This sequence originates from a woman aged 70-85 years with acute or convalescent COVID-19. The V gene is TRBV6-6, the J gene TRBJ1-1; 7 nucleotides agree with TRBD1. The CDR3 region has the DNA TGTGCCAGCACTCGACAGGGATTGAACACTGAAGCTTTCTTT. Translating it yields CASTRQGLNTEAFF.